This T cell receptor beta chain appears in the sequencing data of a study of tumor-infiltrating lymphocytes in primary liver carcinoma. On the study more broadly: Roughly 3.5 to 7.13 million productive TCRbeta reads came from each sample, comparable across tissue types.

Germline V gene sequence: CDR1 SGHAT, CDR2 FQNNGV. The CDR3 covers 15 residues. Trimming removed 0 bases from V and 6 bases from J; junction bases left unmatched: 4. Judged by abundance, this clonotype is medium-sized (0.01 to 0.1%). TCR beta cDNA was prepared out of roughly 490 ng total RNA by means of a constant-region primer. Library construction for TCR beta comprised three nested multiplex PCR rounds performed with slightly modified ARM-PCR. Rounds one and two of PCR, each of 10 cycles, were primed with TRBV1-TRBV30 forward primers and a C-beta reverse primer. One entry per CDR3 protein results from TCRdb running MiXCR on the multiplex PCR reads. The sample contains 35,000 to 45,000 distinct CDR3 sequences, roughly 80% of which appear only once. DNA and RNA were both co-extracted from approximately 20-30 mg of bulk tissue that had not been sorted.

Sequences were obtained from tumor-adjacent normal liver tissue. The receptor's source is a woman under 40 with primary liver carcinoma and hepatitis B virus infection. The rearrangement uses TRBV11-2 and TRBJ1-5, with 8 nucleotides matching TRBD1. CDR3 DNA: TGTGCCAGCAGCTTAGACGGGACAGGTTTTCAGCCCCAGCATTTT. Translating it yields CASSLDGTGFQPQHF.